Listed here is a single TCR beta chain. Its matching antigen is unknown. The data were obtained in a study of shared clonotypes between healthy human individuals. Findings and limits, study-wide: A few donors shared about 5% of their naive CD4 clonotypes.

Deep-level running was used for the assay. In replicate PCRs of sorted subsets, roughly 190 ng DNA, approximately 32,000 T cell genomes, was used. Sequencing used immunoSEQ multiplex PCR; TCRdb keeps in-frame clones, though not all of them. Of about 1 million clones listed, around 74% are singletons. Germline V lookup: CDR1 SGHTA, CDR2 FQGNSA. There are 11 residues in the CDR3. Trimming took off 4 bases at V and 5 bases at J, with 3 bases between the two ends. The clonotype originates from a man between 18 and 29 years old in good health. The material sequenced was memory CD4+ T cells sorted from blood. Subset described: CD45RA-negative fraction. The chain is built from TRBV7-2 and TRBJ1-3; D gene unclear. CDR3 coding DNA: TGTGCCAGCAGCTCACGAAACACCATATATTTT. It is translated as CASSSRNTIYF.